Each of the 28 T cell receptor beta chains below was sequenced from the same sample in a study of cytotoxic CD8 clonotypes in ibrutinib-treated CLL. Generated by immunoSEQ multiplex PCR, the TCRdb table keeps only in-frame clones and is missing some. Among 150,000 to 250,000 clones listed, over 60% were seen once. The sequencing here drew on PBMCs, taken after 24 months of ibrutinib treatment. The receptors come from a human donor with chronic lymphocytic leukemia.

This clone was seen more than once but under ten times. The V and J genes are TRBV27 and TRBJ1-4; the D gene is possibly TRBD1 (5 bases). The CDR3 length is 14 residues. Germline-derived CDR1 and CDR2 are MNHEY and SMNVEV (reference sequence). Trimming pared 5 bases from V and 4 bases from J, leaving 11 bases between. CDR3 nucleotide sequence: TGTGCCAGCAGTCTGGGGCACCTTAATGAAAAACTGTTTTTT. Amino acid sequence: CASSLGHLNEKLFF. Variable domain in full (rest from reference TRBV27 and TRBJ1-4): EAQVTQNPRYLITVTGKKLTVTCSQNMNHEYMSWYRQDPGLGLRQIYYSMNVEVTDKGDVPEGYKVSRKEKRNFPLILESPSPNQTSLYFCASSLGHLNEKLFFGSGTQLSVL.

Only a few counts were recorded for this clone. The rearrangement links TRBV6-1 to TRBJ2-1, with 9 bases matching TRBD1. Trimming at V came to 6 bases and at J to 6 bases, leaving 6 bases not matched to a gene. The CDR3 has 14 amino acids. Per the germline V gene, CDR1 is MNHNS and CDR2 is SASEGT. DNA for the CDR3: TGTGCCAGCAGCTCGGACAGGGGTTCCAATGAGCAGTTCTTC. Encoded protein: CASSSDRGSNEQFF.

V gene TRBV6-4 combines with J gene TRBJ2-3; D is perhaps TRBD2 (5 bases). Looked up from germline, CDR1 is MRHNA and CDR2 is SNTAGT. The V end was cut by 3 bases, the J end by 0 bases, with 19 bases between. The CDR3 runs to 18 residues. CDR3 sequence (DNA): TGTGCCAGCAGTGATACTGTTGTCAGCGGAACTAGCACAGATACGCAGTATTTT. Its translation: CASSDTVVSGTSTDTQYF.

This sequence joins TRBV9 and TRBJ1-2; TRBD1 agrees at 8 bases. The germline gives CDR1 SGDLS, CDR2 YYNGEE. The V and J ends lost 4 bases and 4 bases, in that order; junction bases with no gene match: 9. The CDR3 covers 15 residues. The CDR3 nucleotides are TGTGCCAGCAGCCCCACGGGGACAGGTCGCTATGGCTACACCTTC. Encoded protein: CASSPTGTGRYGYTF.

A few counts support this clone. The rearrangement links TRBV9 to TRBJ1-2, with no clear D. Germline V CDR1 and CDR2: SGDLS, YYNGEE. Trimming stripped 4 bases from V and 4 bases from J, with 11 bases between. This CDR3 is built from 13 residues. DNA of the CDR3: TGTGCCAGCAGCCGAGGGTCTCCCTATGGCTACACCTTC. Translating gives CASSRGSPYGYTF.

The genes are TRBV5-4 and TRBJ2-3; tentative D call: TRBD2 (7 bases). CDR1 is SGHNT and CDR2 is YYREEE in the germline V gene (reference sequence). The CDR3 covers 15 residues. V dropped 0 bases and J dropped 7 bases, with 15 bases sitting between them. The CDR3 coding sequence is TGTGCCAGCAGCTTGGGATGGGGGGGCGCGAATACGCAGTATTTT. Its translation is CASSLGWGGANTQYF.

This chain joins TRBV7-6 and TRBJ2-5; D unclear. This CDR3 is 12 amino acids long. Trimming left V 0 bases short and J 3 bases short, with 2 bases between. Germline V CDR1 and CDR2: SGHVS, FNYEAQ. The CDR3, as DNA: TGTGCCAGCAGCTTAGCGAAAGAGACCCAGTACTTC. Its protein product is CASSLAKETQYF.

The rearrangement uses TRBV2 and TRBJ1-5; possible D gene TRBD1, 6 bases. In germline, CDR1 is SNHLY, CDR2 FYNNEI. The CDR3 length is 13 residues. Trimming removed 7 bases at V and 6 bases at J, with 13 bases between. CDR3 sequence: CASTPRGIQPQHF. Written as DNA, the CDR3 is TGTGCCAGCACCCCTAGGGGGATTCAGCCCCAGCATTTT.

The chain joins TRBV9 to TRBJ2-1, with 14 bases lining up with TRBD2. CDR3 length: 18 amino acids. With V trimmed by 3 bases and J by 6 bases, 11 bases remained unmatched. Germline V CDR1 and CDR2: SGDLS, YYNGEE. CDR3 nucleotides: TGTGCCAGCAGCGGAACCGGGACTAGCGGGAGACAGGTCAATGAGCAGTTCTTC. It encodes CASSGTGTSGRQVNEQFF.

The chain links TRBV4-3 to TRBJ1-1; D not certain. CDR3 length: 14 amino acids. The germline V gene encodes CDR1 LGHNA and CDR2 YSLEER. Trimming stripped 0 bases from V and 5 bases from J, with 10 bases between. CDR3 residues: CASSQEPRDTEAFF. CDR3 in DNA: TGCGCCAGCAGCCAAGAACCCAGAGATACTGAAGCTTTCTTT.

This chain joins TRBV7-6 and TRBJ2-7, with 9 bases matching TRBD2. Germline V gives CDR1 SGHVS, CDR2 FNYEAQ. The CDR3 extends over 17 amino acids. J gave up 1 base and V 5 bases, and 12 bases lay outside the gene matches. The CDR3 nucleotides are TGTGCCAGCAGCCTCCAGACTAGCGGAGGAGGTTCCTACGAGCAGTACTTC. Amino acids: CASSLQTSGGGSYEQYF.

This chain connects TRBV19 to TRBJ2-1, with TRBD1 identical over 8 bases. The junction had 8 bases not matched to a gene; V was cut back by 6 bases and J by 10 bases. This CDR3 region has 13 residues. From germline, CDR1 is LNHDA and CDR2 SQIVND (reference sequence). Written as DNA, the CDR3 is TGTGCCAGTAGAATCACGGGACAGGTAGAGCAGTTCTTC. This codes for CASRITGQVEQFF.

This clone was counted a few times. The chain links TRBV6-5 to TRBJ1-5; TRBD1 aligns across 7 bases. This CDR3 is 14 amino acids long. Trimming at V came to 2 bases and at J to 7 bases, leaving 5 bases not matched to a gene. Germline V gene lookup returns CDR1 MNHEY and CDR2 SVGAGI. The CDR3 loop is CASSYRQGRQPQHF. CDR3 DNA sequence: TGTGCCAGCAGTTACAGACAGGGCCGGCAGCCCCAGCATTTT.

A remark on this clone: Additional DNA sequences in this sample encode the identical CDR3. CDR3 coding DNA: TGTGCCAGCAGCTTAAGGCTAGCGGGGAGCTCCTACAATGAGCAGTTCTTC. It is translated as CASSLRLAGSSYNEQFF. The V call is TRBV7-2, the J call TRBJ2-1, with 9 bases aligning to TRBD2. Germline V CDR1 and CDR2: SGHTA, FQGNSA. The CDR3 length is 17 residues. V shed 2 bases and J 0 bases; nucleotides not matched to a gene: 5.

The V call is TRBV19, the J call TRBJ2-7; TRBD2 matches at 9 bases. CDR3 length: 15 residues. V gave up 3 bases and J gave up 2 bases; unmatched junction bases: 5. CDR1 and CDR2 (germline): LNHDA, SQIVND (reference sequence). CDR3 DNA sequence: TGTGCCAGTAGTATCGGACCTAGCGGGGCCTACGAGCAGTACTTC. Protein sequence: CASSIGPSGAYEQYF.

This clone was counted between two and nine times. The rearrangement joins TRBV6-5 to TRBJ2-1; D possibly corresponds to TRBD2 (5 bases). Germline CDR1 reads MNHEY; CDR2 reads SVGAGI. The CDR3 contains 13 residues. V gave up 6 bases and J gave up 3 bases, with 9 bases separating them. The CDR3 sequence is CASRPTSYNEQFF. CDR3 nucleotides: TGTGCCAGCAGGCCCACTAGCTACAATGAGCAGTTCTTC.

This clone came up a few times. The V gene is TRBV19, the J gene TRBJ1-2; a weak D match, TRBD1 (5 bases). V dropped 5 bases and J dropped 8 bases, with 15 bases sitting between them. The CDR3 covers 13 residues. Germline CDR1 LNHDA, CDR2 SQIVND (reference sequence). Written as DNA, the CDR3 is TGTGCCAGTAGTCCCCCAGGGAAGGAAGGCTACACCTTC. As protein: CASSPPGKEGYTF.

V gene TRBV9 combines with J gene TRBJ2-5; D may correspond to TRBD1 or TRBD2 (5 bases each). This CDR3 is built from 15 residues. V dropped 2 bases and J dropped 5 bases, with 16 bases sitting between them. In germline, CDR1 is SGDLS, CDR2 YYNGEE. CDR3 nucleotides: TGTGCCAGCAGCGTTCAGGGAACAAGGACTGAGACCCAGTACTTC. Protein product: CASSVQGTRTETQYF.

The gene calls are TRBV18 and TRBJ2-3, with 7 bases fitting TRBD2. The V gene's germline CDR1 is KGHSH and CDR2 LQKENI. Trimming took 3 bases from V and 3 from J; bases not matched to a gene: 9. The CDR3 length is 16 residues. In DNA form, the CDR3 reads TGTGCCAGCTCACCCGGTTTGCGGGAGTTTACAGATACGCAGTATTTT. Translation: CASSPGLREFTDTQYF.

The CDR3 nucleotides read TGTGCCAGCAGCTCATTCGGACTCCCCACAGATACGCAGTATTTT. Protein: CASSSFGLPTDTQYF. This chain uses TRBV11-3 with TRBJ2-3, with D possibly being TRBD2 (5 bases). The germline CDR1 and CDR2 sequences are SGHNT and YENEEA. This CDR3 is 15 amino acids long. Trimming took 4 bases from V and 2 from J, leaving 13 bases between them.

A few counts support this clone. CDR3 residues: CASSPFDSGSYEQYF. CDR3 nucleotide sequence: TGTGCCAGCAGCCCCTTTGATAGCGGGAGCTACGAGCAGTACTTC. V and J are TRBV7-2 and TRBJ2-7; 9 nucleotides line up with TRBD2. The CDR3 is 15 amino acids. Germline CDR1 is SGHTA and CDR2 is FQGNSA. V trimming: 5 bases; J trimming: 3 bases; junction bases outside the gene matches: 8.

The rearrangement joins TRBV18 to TRBJ2-3; 7 bases align to TRBD1. CDR3 length: 15 amino acids. Trimming removed 6 bases from V and 1 base from J; junction bases left unmatched: 7. Germline CDR1 and CDR2: KGHSH and LQKENI. As DNA, the CDR3 is TGTGCCAGCTCGGGCCGCGACAGGGGCACAGATACGCAGTATTTT. Translation: CASSGRDRGTDTQYF.

This clone was recorded once. The J gene is TRBJ1-5, the V gene TRBV19, with no clear D. The CDR3 is made up of 15 amino acids. Trimming took 5 bases from V and 3 from J, leaving 14 bases between them. Germline V CDR1 and CDR2: LNHDA, SQIVND (reference sequence). The CDR3 DNA follows: TGTGCCAGTAGTCGACGAGGCGGTCCCAATCAGCCCCAGCATTTT. It specifies CASSRRGGPNQPQHF.

This clone was found a few times. V usage is TRBV27 and J usage is TRBJ1-4, with D perhaps matching TRBD1 (6 bases). This CDR3 contains 14 residues. V was shortened by 6 bases and J by 8 bases, with 16 bases between the two germline ends. Germline V gives CDR1 MNHEY, CDR2 SMNVEV (reference sequence). The CDR3, as DNA: TGTGCCAGCAGCTTCAGGGGAGGTCGGGAAAAACTGTTTTTT. This encodes CASSFRGGREKLFF.

The chain's CDR3 is CASSQDGGGLAGGTDTQYF. In DNA form, the CDR3 reads TGCGCCAGCAGCCAAGATGGGGGAGGGCTAGCGGGAGGTACAGATACGCAGTATTTT. This chain connects TRBV4-1 to TRBJ2-3; 11 nucleotides align to TRBD2. There are 19 residues in the CDR3. Trimming removed 0 bases from V and 3 bases from J; junction bases left unmatched: 11. Looked up from germline, CDR1 is MGHRA and CDR2 is YSYEKL.

This clone has more than one count but fewer than ten. This CDR3 is CASSLGPPGQGNTEAFF. The CDR3 nucleotides are TGTGCCAGCAGCTTAGGGCCACCGGGACAGGGTAACACTGAAGCTTTCTTT. The gene calls are TRBV7-9 and TRBJ1-1, with 9 bases aligning to TRBD1. Trimming cost V 1 base and J 2 bases; bases outside gene matches: 8. Germline V gives CDR1 SEHNR, CDR2 FQNEAQ (reference sequence). CDR3 length equals 17 residues.

The chain is built from TRBV9 and TRBJ2-3; the match to TRBD2 covers 7 bases. The length of the CDR3 is 16 residues. Germline CDR1 reads SGDLS; CDR2 reads YYNGEE. Trimming took 0 bases from V and 6 from J; bases not matched to a gene: 10. In DNA, the CDR3 is TGTGCCAGCAGCGTAGCGCATGCGGGGGACTGGGATACGCAGTATTTT. This gives the protein CASSVAHAGDWDTQYF.

The gene calls are TRBV6-6 and TRBJ2-2; D unresolved. Germline CDR1 and CDR2: MNHNY and SVGAGI (reference sequence). Trimming removed 2 bases at V and 0 bases at J, with 10 bases between. The CDR3 extends over 16 amino acids. CDR3 coding DNA: TGTGCCAGCAGTTACCTTGAGCCCGCGAACACCGGGGAGCTGTTTTTT. Translated, it gives CASSYLEPANTGELFF.